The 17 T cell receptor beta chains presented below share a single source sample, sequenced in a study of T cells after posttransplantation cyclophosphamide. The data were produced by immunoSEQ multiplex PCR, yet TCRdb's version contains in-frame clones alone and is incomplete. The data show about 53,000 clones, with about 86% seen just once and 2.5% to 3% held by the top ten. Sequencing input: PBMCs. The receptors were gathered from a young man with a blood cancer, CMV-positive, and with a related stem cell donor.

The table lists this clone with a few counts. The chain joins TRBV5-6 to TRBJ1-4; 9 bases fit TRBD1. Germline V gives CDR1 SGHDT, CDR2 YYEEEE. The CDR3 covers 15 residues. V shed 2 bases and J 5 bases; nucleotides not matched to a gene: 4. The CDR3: CASSFRGQGNEKLFF. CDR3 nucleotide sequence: TGTGCCAGCAGCTTCCGGGGACAGGGAAATGAAAAACTGTTTTTT.

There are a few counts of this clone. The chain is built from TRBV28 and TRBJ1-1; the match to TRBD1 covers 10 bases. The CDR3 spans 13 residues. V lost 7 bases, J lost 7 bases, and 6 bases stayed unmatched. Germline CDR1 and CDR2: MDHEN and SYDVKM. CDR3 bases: TGTGCCAGCATCAGAGACAGGGGGCATGAAGCTTTCTTT. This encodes CASIRDRGHEAFF.

The CDR3 DNA reads TGTGCCTGGAGTGTAGGGGGCCACGGGGAGCTGTTTTTT. Translation gives CAWSVGGHGELFF. This sequence joins TRBV30 and TRBJ2-2, with 7 positions matching TRBD1. The CDR3 length is 13 residues. The V gene's germline CDR1 is GTSNPN and CDR2 SVGIG (reference sequence). Unmatched junction bases numbered 2, after V lost 0 bases and J lost 7 bases.

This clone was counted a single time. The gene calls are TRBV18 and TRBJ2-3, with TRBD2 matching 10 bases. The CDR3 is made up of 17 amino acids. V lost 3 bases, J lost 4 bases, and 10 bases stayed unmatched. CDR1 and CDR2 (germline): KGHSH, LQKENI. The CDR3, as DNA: TGTGCCAGCTCACCCCCCCCCTCTAGCGGGAGTTCAGATACGCAGTATTTT. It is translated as CASSPPPSSGSSDTQYF.

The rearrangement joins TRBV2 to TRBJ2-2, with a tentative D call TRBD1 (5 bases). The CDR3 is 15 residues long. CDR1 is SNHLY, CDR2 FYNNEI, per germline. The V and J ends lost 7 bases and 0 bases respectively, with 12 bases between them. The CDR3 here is CASTPGSANTGELFF. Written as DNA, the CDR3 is TGTGCCAGCACACCAGGGTCCGCGAACACCGGGGAGCTGTTTTTT. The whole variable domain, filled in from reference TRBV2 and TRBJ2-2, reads EPEVTQTPSHQVTQMGQEVILRCVPISNHLYFYWYRQILGQKVEFLVSFYNNEISEKSEIFDDQFSVERPDGSNFTLKIRSTKLEDSAMYFCASTPGSANTGELFFGEGSRLTVL.

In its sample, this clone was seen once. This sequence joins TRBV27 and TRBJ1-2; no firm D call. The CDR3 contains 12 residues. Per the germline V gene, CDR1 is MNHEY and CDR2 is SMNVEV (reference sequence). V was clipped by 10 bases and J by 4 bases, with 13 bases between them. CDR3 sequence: CAIAAPFYGYTF. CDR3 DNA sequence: TGTGCCATCGCGGCCCCATTCTATGGCTACACCTTC.

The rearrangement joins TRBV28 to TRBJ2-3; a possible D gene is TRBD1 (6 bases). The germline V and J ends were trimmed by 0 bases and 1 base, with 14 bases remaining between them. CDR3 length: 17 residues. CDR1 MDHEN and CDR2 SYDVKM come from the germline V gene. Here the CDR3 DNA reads TGTGCCAGCAGTTTATGGTTGGCAGGGGTCGGCACAGATACGCAGTATTTT. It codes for CASSLWLAGVGTDTQYF.

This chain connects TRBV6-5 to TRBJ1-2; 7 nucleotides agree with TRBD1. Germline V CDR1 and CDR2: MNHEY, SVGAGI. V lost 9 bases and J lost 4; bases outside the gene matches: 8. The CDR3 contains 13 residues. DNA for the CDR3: TGTGCCAGTAGCCGGGACAGAAGCTATGGCTACACCTTC. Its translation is CASSRDRSYGYTF.

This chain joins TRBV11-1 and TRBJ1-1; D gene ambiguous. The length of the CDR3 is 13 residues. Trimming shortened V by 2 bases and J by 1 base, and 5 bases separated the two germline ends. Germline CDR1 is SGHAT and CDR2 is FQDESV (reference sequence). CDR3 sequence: CASSLSGNTEAFF. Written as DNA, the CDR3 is TGTGCCAGCAGCTTAAGCGGGAACACTGAAGCTTTCTTT.

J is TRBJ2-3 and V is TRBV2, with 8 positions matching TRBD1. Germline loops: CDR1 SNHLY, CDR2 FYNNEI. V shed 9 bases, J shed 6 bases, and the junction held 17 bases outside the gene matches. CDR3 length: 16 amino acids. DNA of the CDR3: TGTGCCAGTAGAAGAACAGGGGGACTTCTTCGTGATACGCAGTATTTT. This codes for CASRRTGGLLRDTQYF.

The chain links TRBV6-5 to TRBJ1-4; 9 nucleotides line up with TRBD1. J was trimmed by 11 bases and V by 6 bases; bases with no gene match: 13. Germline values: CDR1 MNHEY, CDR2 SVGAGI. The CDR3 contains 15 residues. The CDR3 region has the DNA TGTGCCAGCAGAACGATTACAGGGGGCGCCGGGAAACTGTTTTTT. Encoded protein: CASRTITGGAGKLFF.

CDR3 coding DNA: TGCGCCAGCAGCCACGGACAGGGCCCGACCTACGAGCAGTACTTC. It codes for CASSHGQGPTYEQYF. V and J are TRBV4-1 and TRBJ2-7; 8 nucleotides align to TRBD1. CDR3 length: 15 amino acids. The V and J ends lost 3 bases and 2 bases, in that order; junction bases with no gene match: 6. Germline-derived CDR1 and CDR2 are MGHRA and YSYEKL.

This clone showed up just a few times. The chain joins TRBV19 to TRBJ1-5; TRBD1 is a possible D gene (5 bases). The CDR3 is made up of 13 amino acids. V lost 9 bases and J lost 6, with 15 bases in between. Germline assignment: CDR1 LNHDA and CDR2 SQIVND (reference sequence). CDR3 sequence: CASSGGSSQPQHF. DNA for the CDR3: TGTGCCAGCTCGGGGGGGTCTAGTCAGCCCCAGCATTTT.

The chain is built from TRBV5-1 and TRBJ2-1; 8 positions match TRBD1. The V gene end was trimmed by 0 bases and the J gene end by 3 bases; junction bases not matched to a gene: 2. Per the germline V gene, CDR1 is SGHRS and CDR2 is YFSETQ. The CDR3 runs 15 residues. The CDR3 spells CASSLGTGIYNEQFF. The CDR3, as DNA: TGCGCCAGCAGCTTGGGGACAGGGATCTACAATGAGCAGTTCTTC.

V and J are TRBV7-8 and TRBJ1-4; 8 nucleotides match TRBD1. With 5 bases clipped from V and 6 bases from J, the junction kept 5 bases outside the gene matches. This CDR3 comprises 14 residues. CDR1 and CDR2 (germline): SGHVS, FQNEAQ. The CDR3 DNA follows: TGTGCCAGCAGCATTGGACAGGGTTATGAAAAACTGTTTTTT. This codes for CASSIGQGYEKLFF.

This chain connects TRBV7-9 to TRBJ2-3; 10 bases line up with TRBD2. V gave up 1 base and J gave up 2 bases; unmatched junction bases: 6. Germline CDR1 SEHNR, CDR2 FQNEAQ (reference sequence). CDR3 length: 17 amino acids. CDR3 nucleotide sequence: TGTGCCAGCAGCTTAGTAACTAGCGGGGTTGTCACAGATACGCAGTATTTT. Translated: CASSLVTSGVVTDTQYF.

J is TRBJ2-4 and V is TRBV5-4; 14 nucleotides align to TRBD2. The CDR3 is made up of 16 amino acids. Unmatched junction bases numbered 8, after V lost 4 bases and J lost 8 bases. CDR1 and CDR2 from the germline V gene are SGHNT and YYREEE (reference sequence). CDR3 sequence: CASSKRLAGGPDIQYF. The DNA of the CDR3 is TGTGCCAGCAGCAAGAGACTAGCGGGAGGGCCTGACATTCAGTACTTC.